The T cell receptor beta chain described here comes from a study of CXCR3-negative and CXCR3-positive naive CD8 T cells (dated by TCRdb to the late 2010s). Looking at the study overall: In total, around 140 million TRB reads were obtained, or roughly 1.5 +/- 0.3 million reads per library. TRBV-TRBJ cluster analysis included naive subsets from a handful of donors and memory cells from 3 donors. Data from about 12 donors, pooled across two independent experiments, went into the diversity and physicochemical repertoire analyses. The investigation overall reported the following: Both naive subsets had comparably high repertoire diversity, while memory CD8+ T cells had much lower repertoire diversity. Freshly isolated PBMCs were used for most assays because CXCR3 expression partially decreased after cryopreservation. TRB CDR3s from CXCR3-positive naive cells showed higher hydrophobicity (lower Kidera factor 4), lower energy, and higher strength and volume indices than CXCR3-negative naive cells. Within the same donor, TRBV-TRBJ usage looked similar between naive CXCR3-negative and CXCR3-positive cells, but memory cells had distinct patterns. Because surface CD5, which is linked to self-reactivity in mice, was comparable between the naive subsets, TCR interaction strength was also inferred from TRB CDR3 physicochemical properties.

Remarks on this clonotype: The clone's antigen remains unknown.

Instrument on record: NextSeq 550. The Human TCR Profiling Kit (MiLaboratory) was used to make UMI-labeled 5' RACE TRB cDNA libraries. cDNA synthesis used the entire amount of extracted RNA, and PCR amplification then used the entire amount of cDNA produced. The libraries were made side by side, with each library going through the same number of PCR cycles. Turning to the authors' computational methods: With a requirement of at least two reads per UMI, MIGEC and MiXCR extracted about 50,000 +/- 10,000 unique UMI-labeled TRB cDNA molecules per library. On average, about 40,000 +/- 10,000 functional in-frame TRB CDR3 nucleotide clonotypes lacking stop codons were found per library. After each sample was downsampled to 5000 UMI-labeled TRB molecules, VDJtools was used to calculate diversity metrics such as normalized Shannon-Wiener and Chao1. Clonotype-size-weighted physicochemical properties of the central five CDR3 residues (interaction energy, strength, volume and Kidera factor 4) were computed in VDJtools. The reads were reprocessed in TCRdb, with one entry per CDR3 protein sequence and no accompanying DNA. None of the V and J calls come from the authors' own analysis; TCRdb made them. The sample table on file contains about 140,000 distinct CDR3 sequences. The ten largest make up over 0.35% of the sample.

For every CD8+ T cell subset, a few hundred thousand cells were flow-sorted straight into RLT lysis buffer, and each subset was sorted in triplicate. Naive CD8+ T cells were defined stringently as CD45RO-CCR7+CD27+CD95- to exclude memory contaminants. Standard density gradient centrifugation was used to isolate peripheral blood mononuclear cells from buffy coats. Naive CXCR3-negative and CXCR3-positive CD8+ T cells were flow-sorted on a FACSAria III. An RNeasy Mini Kit was used to extract total RNA from the sorted cells. From the germline V gene, CDR1 is MDHEN and CDR2 is SYDVKM. CDR3 length: 15 amino acids, cysteine to phenylalanine. No coding sequence is recorded.

Sequences were obtained from naive CXCR3+ CD8+ T cells from blood. The meaning of the sample's cell subset or site label: CD45RO-CCR7+CD27+CD95- naive CD8+ T cells expressing CXCR3 (TNR3+). This TCR was recovered from a human donor in good health. Some clones in this sample may be carry-over from other donors' samples. The chain was built from TRBV28 and TRBJ2-7; the D call of TRBD1 rests on TCRdb alone, since no DNA is present to check it. The CDR3 loop reads CASVAIQGKDYEQYF.